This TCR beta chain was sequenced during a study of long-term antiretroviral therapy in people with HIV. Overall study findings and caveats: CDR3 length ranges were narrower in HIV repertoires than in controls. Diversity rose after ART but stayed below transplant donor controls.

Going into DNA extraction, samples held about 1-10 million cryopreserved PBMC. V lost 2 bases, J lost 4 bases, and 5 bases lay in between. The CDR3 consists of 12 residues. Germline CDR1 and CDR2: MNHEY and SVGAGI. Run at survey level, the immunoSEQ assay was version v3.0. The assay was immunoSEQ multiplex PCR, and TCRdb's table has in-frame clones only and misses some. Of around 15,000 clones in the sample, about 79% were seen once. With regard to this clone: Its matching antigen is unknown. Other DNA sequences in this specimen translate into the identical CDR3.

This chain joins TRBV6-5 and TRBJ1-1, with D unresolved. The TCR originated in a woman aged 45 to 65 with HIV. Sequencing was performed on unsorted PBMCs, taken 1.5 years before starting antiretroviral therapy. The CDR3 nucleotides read TGTGCCAGCAGTTACGGCGGCACTGAAGCTTTCTTT. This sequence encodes CASSYGGTEAFF.